These T cell receptor beta chains were read from a single sample in a study of shared clonotypes between healthy human individuals. Repertoires were generated with immunoSEQ multiplex PCR, while TCRdb's copy carries only in-frame clones and drops some. Among roughly 1,600,000 clones listed, about 98.5% were seen once. The sequencing input was naive CD4+ T cells sorted from blood. The source of these receptors is a young man in good health. Both conserved end residues are part of each CDR3. A D gene is named only where the DNA matches it firmly. Some rows mark clone size as missing; the rest say once, few, many or name a class of expanded clone.

v_gene,j_gene,abundance,d_gene,CDR3aa,CDR3nt
TRBV18,TRBJ1-1,-,-,CASSPGSSLTQAFF,TGTGCCAGCTCACCAGGTAGCAGCCTAACCCAGGCTTTCTTT
TRBV18,TRBJ2-5,once,-,CASSPPAVLETQYF,TGTGCCAGCTCACCACCCGCGGTCTTAGAGACCCAGTACTTC
TRBV6-4,TRBJ2-3,-,-,CASSVGSDATDTQYF,TGTGCCAGCAGTGTTGGGTCCGACGCCACAGATACGCAGTATTTT
TRBV18,TRBJ1-1,-,-,CASSPPAGVGTEAFF,TGTGCCAGCTCACCACCGGCGGGGGTCGGCACTGAAGCTTTCTTT
TRBV10-3,TRBJ1-1,-,-,CAISGGSDTEAFF,TGTGCCATCAGTGGAGGCAGCGACACTGAAGCTTTCTTT
TRBV19,TRBJ2-7,-,TRBD2,CASCIAGATGEQYF,TGTGCCAGTTGTATAGCGGGAGCGACGGGGGAGCAGTACTTC
TRBV5-5,TRBJ2-7,-,TRBD2,CASSFGLAGEQYF,TGTGCCAGCAGCTTTGGACTAGCGGGGGAGCAGTACTTC
TRBV28,TRBJ2-5,-,-,CASSFPIQETQYF,TGTGCCAGCAGCTTTCCTATTCAAGAGACCCAGTACTTC
TRBV19,TRBJ2-7,-,TRBD2,CASRRNPGTSSAGAYEQYF,TGTGCCAGTAGAAGAAATCCCGGGACCTCCTCGGCGGGAGCCTACGAGCAGTACTTC
TRBV7-9,TRBJ2-2,-,-,CASSLNPYGSTGELFF,TGTGCCAGCAGCTTAAACCCATACGGGAGTACCGGGGAGCTGTTTTTT
TRBV28,TRBJ2-7,-,-,CASRSGLTSYEQYF,TGTGCCAGCAGATCGGGGCTAACTTCCTACGAGCAGTACTTC
TRBV4-1,TRBJ2-7,-,-,CASSQVGGYEQYF,TGCGCCAGCAGCCAAGTTGGCGGGTACGAGCAGTACTTC